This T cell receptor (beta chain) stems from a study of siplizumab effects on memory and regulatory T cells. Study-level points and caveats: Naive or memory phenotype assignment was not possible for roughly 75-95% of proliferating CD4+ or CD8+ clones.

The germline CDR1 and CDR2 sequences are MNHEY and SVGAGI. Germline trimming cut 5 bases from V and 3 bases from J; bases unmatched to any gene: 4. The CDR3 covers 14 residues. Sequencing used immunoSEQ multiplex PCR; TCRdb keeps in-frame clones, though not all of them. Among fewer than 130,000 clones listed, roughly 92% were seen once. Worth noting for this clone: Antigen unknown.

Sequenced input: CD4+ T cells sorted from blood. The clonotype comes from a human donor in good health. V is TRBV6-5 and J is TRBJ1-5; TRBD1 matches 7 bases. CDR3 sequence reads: CASSPTGPNQPQHF. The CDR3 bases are TGTGCCAGCAGTCCGACAGGGCCCAATCAGCCCCAGCATTTT.